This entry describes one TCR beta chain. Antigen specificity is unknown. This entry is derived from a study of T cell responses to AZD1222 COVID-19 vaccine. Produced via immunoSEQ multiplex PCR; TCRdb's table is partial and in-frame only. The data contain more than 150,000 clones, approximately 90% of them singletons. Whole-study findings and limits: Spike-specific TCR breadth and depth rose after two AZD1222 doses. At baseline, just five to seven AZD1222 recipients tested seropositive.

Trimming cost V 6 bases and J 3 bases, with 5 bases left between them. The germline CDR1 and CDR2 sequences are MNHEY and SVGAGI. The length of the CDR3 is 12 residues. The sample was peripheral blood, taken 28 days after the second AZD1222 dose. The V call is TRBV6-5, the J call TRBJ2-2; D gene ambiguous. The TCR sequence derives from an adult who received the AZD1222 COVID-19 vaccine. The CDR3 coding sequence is TGTGCCAGCAGGGTGGACACCGGGGAGCTGTTTTTT. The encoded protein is CASRVDTGELFF.